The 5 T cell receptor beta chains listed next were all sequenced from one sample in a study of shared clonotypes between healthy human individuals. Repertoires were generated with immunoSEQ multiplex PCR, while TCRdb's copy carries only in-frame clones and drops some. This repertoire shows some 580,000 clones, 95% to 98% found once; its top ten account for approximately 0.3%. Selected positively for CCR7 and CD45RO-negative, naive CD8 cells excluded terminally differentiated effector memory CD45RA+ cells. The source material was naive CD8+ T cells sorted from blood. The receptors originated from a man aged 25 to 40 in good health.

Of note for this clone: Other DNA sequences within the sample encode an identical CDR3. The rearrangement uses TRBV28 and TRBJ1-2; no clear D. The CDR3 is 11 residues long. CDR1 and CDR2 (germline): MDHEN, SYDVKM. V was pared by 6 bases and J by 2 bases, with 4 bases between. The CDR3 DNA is TGTGCCAGCAGCGAAAACTATGGCTACACCTTC. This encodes CASSENYGYTF.

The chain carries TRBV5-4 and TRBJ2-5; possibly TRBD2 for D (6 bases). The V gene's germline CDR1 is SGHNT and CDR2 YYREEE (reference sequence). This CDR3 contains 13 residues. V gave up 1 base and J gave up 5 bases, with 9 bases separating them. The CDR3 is CASSLREWETQYF. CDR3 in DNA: TGTGCCAGCAGCTTGCGGGAGTGGGAGACCCAGTACTTC.

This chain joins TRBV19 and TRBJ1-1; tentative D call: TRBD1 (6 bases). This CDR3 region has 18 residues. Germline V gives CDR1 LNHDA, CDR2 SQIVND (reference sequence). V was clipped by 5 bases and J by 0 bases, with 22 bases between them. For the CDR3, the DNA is TGTGCCAGTAGTCAAGCATGGGGGCAGGGGACCATGAACACTGAAGCTTTCTTT. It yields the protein CASSQAWGQGTMNTEAFF.

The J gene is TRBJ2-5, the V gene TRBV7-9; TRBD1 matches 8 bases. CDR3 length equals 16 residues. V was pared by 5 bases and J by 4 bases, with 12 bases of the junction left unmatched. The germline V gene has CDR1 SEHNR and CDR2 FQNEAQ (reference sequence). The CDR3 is CASSQNLGTGRETQYF. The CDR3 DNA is TGTGCCAGCAGCCAAAACCTAGGGACAGGAAGAGAGACCCAGTACTTC.

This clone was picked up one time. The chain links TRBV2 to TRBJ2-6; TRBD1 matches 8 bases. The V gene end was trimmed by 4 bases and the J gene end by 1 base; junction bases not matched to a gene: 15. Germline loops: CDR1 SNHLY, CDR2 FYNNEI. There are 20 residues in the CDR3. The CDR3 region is CASSVPSKRTGKSGANVLTF. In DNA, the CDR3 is TGTGCCAGCAGTGTTCCGTCCAAACGGACAGGGAAGTCTGGGGCCAACGTCCTGACTTTC.